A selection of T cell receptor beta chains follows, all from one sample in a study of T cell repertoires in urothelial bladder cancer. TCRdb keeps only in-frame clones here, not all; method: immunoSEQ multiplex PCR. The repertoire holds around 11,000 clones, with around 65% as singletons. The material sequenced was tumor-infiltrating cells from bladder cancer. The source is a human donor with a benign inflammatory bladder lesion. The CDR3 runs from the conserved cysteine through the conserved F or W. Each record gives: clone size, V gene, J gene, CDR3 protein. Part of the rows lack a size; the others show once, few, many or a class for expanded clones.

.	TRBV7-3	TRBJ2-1	CASSLGGEYNEQFF
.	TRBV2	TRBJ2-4	CASSRTGGNIQYF
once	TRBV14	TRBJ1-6	CASSQVSGAGSPLHF
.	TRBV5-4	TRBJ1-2	CASSRTGQGDYGYTF
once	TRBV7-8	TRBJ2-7	CASSLEGTGGLYEQYF
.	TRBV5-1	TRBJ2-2	CASSLGTYTGELFF
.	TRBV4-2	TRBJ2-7	CASSQDSGGANPYEQYF
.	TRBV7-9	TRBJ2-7	CASSLDPSYEQYF
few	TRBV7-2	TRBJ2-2	CASSHAGRTGELFF
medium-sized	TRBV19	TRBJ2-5	CASSRTGGEETQYF
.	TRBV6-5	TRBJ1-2	CASTPGQGAAGYTF
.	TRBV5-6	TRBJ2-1	CASSPSHGDYNEQFF
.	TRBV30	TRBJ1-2	CAWSPGRGHGYTF
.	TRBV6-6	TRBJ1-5	CAGGTGVGDQPQHF
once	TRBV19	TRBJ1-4	CATRTTGAIGIVNEKLFF
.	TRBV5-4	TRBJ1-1	CASMHDRGTEAFF
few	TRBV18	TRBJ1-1	CASSPQVGTEAFF
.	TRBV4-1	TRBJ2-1	CASSQDWEGGRNYNEQFF
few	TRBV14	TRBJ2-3	CASSQVGGLIGTQYF
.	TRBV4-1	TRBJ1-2	CASSRPVDSGGYTF
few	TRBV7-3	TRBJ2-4	CASSLDGLAKNIQYF
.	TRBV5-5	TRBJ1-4	CASSLLPGQSNEKLFF
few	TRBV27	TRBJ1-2	CASSDGPYYGYTF
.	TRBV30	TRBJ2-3	CAWTGEGTDTQYF
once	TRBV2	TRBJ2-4	CASSAASFQGNIQYF
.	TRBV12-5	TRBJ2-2	CASVTGGYTGELFF
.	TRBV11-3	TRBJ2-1	CASSLLAKGGEQFF
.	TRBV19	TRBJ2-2	CASSNRPGRDTGELFF
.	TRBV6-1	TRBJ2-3	CASSVQGDTQYF
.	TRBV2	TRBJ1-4	CASSLTGRGTNEKLFF
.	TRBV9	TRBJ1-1	CASSVGGGETEAFF
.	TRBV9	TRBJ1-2	CASSVAPTGVTSYTF
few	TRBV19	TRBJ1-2	CASSIGVGQGASGYTF